This TCR beta chain originates from a study of identical twins. This clonotype was seen once. Germline V gene data show CDR1 as DFQATT and CDR2 as SNEGSKA (reference sequence). Trimming removed 6 bases from V and 13 bases from J; junction bases left unmatched: 17. CDR3 size: 14 residues. Using its own MiXCR run on the 5' RACE reads, TCRdb lists one record per CDR3 protein. The sample comprises about 1.7 million distinct CDR3 sequences, around 33% of which are singletons, and approximately 0.29% rests with the top ten. This TCR was recovered from a newborn girl in good health. V gene TRBV20-1 combines with J gene TRBJ2-4; 8 bases map to TRBD2. What was sequenced was cord blood. The CDR3 sequence is CSAKGTSRGNEQYF. The CDR3, as DNA: TGCAGTGCAAAAGGGACTAGTAGGGGCAATGAGCAGTACTTC.